These 25 T cell receptor beta chains originate from one sample sequenced in a study of blood T cell repertoires in COVID-19 (dated by TCRdb to about 2020). Library generation was performed with the immunoSEQ multiplex PCR assay. TCRdb holds this immuneACCESS table with in-frame rearrangements only. Some clones are missing; in checked studies, unresolved V genes explain under half, and the rest has no known cause. This sample has some 190,000 clones in its table, and more than 70% of those were observed once. Of the sample, about 4.3% is held by the ten largest clones. Sequencing was performed on PBMCs or T cells enriched from blood (not recorded which). Source of these receptors: a man younger than 45 with acute COVID-19.

This sequence joins TRBV21-1 and TRBJ2-7; the table's D call TRBD1 went unverified against the DNA. TRBV21-1 is a recognized pseudogene. The CDR3 covers 13 residues. The chain's CDR3 is CASNDGPRGEQYF. DNA for the CDR3: TGTGCCAGCAACGATGGGCCTAGGGGGGAGCAGTACTTC.

This clone was counted many times. The sample holds other DNA sequences that translate to the same CDR3. The genes are TRBV9 and TRBJ2-7; 7 positions agree with TRBD1. Germline CDR1 reads SGDLS; CDR2 reads YYNGEE. The CDR3 is made up of 15 amino acids. Trimming cost V 2 bases and J 3 bases; bases outside gene matches: 8. The CDR3 region has the DNA TGTGCCAGCAGCGTTGGGCAGGGGGTTGGCTACGAGCAGTACTTC. Translated: CASSVGQGVGYEQYF.

The chain carries TRBV9 and TRBJ2-2, with a tentative D call TRBD1 (6 bases). The length of the CDR3 is 16 residues. Germline CDR1 SGDLS, CDR2 YYNGEE. V dropped 0 bases and J dropped 4 bases, with 13 bases sitting between them. This CDR3 is CASSVVVRGSTGELFF. The CDR3 DNA sequence: TGTGCCAGCAGCGTAGTTGTCAGGGGATCCACCGGGGAGCTGTTTTTT. Drawing the rest from reference TRBV9 and TRBJ2-2, the complete variable domain is DSGVTQTPKHLITATGQRVTLRCSPRSGDLSVYWYQQSLDQGLQFLIQYYNGEERAKGNILERFSAQQFPDLHSELNLSSLELGDSALYFCASSVVVRGSTGELFFGEGSRLTVL.

CDR3 sequence (DNA): TGCGCCAGCAGCCAAGATGGGGGGGTTACCTACGAGCAGTACTTC. Translated, it gives CASSQDGGVTYEQYF. The V gene is TRBV4-1, the J gene TRBJ2-7; 7 nucleotides match TRBD2. Germline V gene data show CDR1 as MGHRA and CDR2 as YSYEKL. With 0 bases clipped from V and 2 bases from J, the junction kept 4 bases outside the gene matches. This CDR3 is 15 amino acids long.

The genes are TRBV30 and TRBJ2-7, with TRBD1 matching 8 bases. The germline V gene has CDR1 GTSNPN and CDR2 SVGIG (reference sequence). The junction had 4 bases not matched to a gene; V was cut back by 3 bases and J by 6 bases. The CDR3 runs to 12 residues. The CDR3 DNA is TGTGCCTGGAGCTTGGACAGGGCCGAGCAGTACTTC. It is translated as CAWSLDRAEQYF.

The chain recombines TRBV5-1 with TRBJ2-7, with TRBD1 identical over 7 bases. Germline assignment: CDR1 SGHRS and CDR2 YFSETQ. V shed 1 base and J 1 base; nucleotides not matched to a gene: 2. The CDR3 length is 14 residues. The CDR3 is CASSLWDSSYEQYF. The CDR3 region has the DNA TGCGCCAGCAGCTTGTGGGACAGTTCCTACGAGCAGTACTTC.

The CDR3: CASSPPAGFPGKLFF. CDR3 in DNA: TGTGCCAGCTCACCACCGGCAGGGTTTCCGGGAAAACTGTTTTTT. The chain couples TRBV18 to TRBJ1-4, with D tentatively TRBD1 (5 bases). The length of the CDR3 is 15 residues. The germline V gene has CDR1 KGHSH and CDR2 LQKENI. Trimming shortened V by 0 bases and J by 10 bases, and 15 bases separated the two germline ends.

J is TRBJ1-1 and V is TRBV10-2; D not resolved. In germline, CDR1 is WSHSY, CDR2 SAAADI. The V end was cut by 4 bases, the J end by 1 base, with 10 bases between. The CDR3 sequence is 14 residues long. The CDR3 nucleotides are TGCGCCAGCAGTGGGGAGGCCCGGAACACTGAAGCTTTCTTT. Protein: CASSGEARNTEAFF.

A single count supports this clone. The V gene is TRBV29-1, the J gene TRBJ1-2, with D possibly being TRBD1 (5 bases). CDR1 is SQVTM, CDR2 ANQGSEA, per germline. V was cut by 6 bases and J by 7 bases, with 18 bases left in between. The CDR3 has 13 residues. The CDR3: CSVVGTLGGGYTF. The CDR3 bases are TGCAGCGTAGTAGGGACCCTCGGGGGTGGCTACACCTTC.

This rearrangement joins TRBV18 to TRBJ2-3; D ambiguous. This CDR3 has 11 amino acids. The V end was cut by 5 bases, the J end by 5 bases, with 5 bases between. Germline V CDR1 and CDR2: KGHSH, LQKENI. Here the CDR3 reads CASSEQDTQYF. The CDR3 bases are TGTGCCAGCTCAGAACAAGATACGCAGTATTTT.

J is TRBJ1-5 and V is TRBV27; D is undetermined. The CDR3 runs 13 residues. Trimming stripped 3 bases from V and 5 bases from J, with 8 bases between. Germline CDR1 MNHEY, CDR2 SMNVEV (reference sequence). In DNA form, the CDR3 reads TGTGCCAGCAGTTTTAGCGGGGATCAGCCCCAGCATTTT. Its protein is CASSFSGDQPQHF.

The chain employs TRBV21-1 and TRBJ1-1; the table's D call TRBD1 went unverified against the DNA. TRBV21-1 is listed as a pseudogene. This CDR3 region has 18 residues. CDR3 loop: CASSNDWTAAFFRTEAFF. CDR3 coding DNA: TGTGCCAGCAGCAATGATTGGACAGCCGCCTTCTTCCGCACTGAAGCTTTCTTT.

The chain employs TRBV30 and TRBJ1-4; 7 bases map to TRBD1. V shed 4 bases and J 5 bases; nucleotides not matched to a gene: 7. Looked up from germline, CDR1 is GTSNPN and CDR2 is SVGIG (reference sequence). This CDR3 has 14 amino acids. CDR3 nucleotide sequence: TGTGCCTGGATGAACAGGGGCGCGAATGAAAAACTGTTTTTT. As protein: CAWMNRGANEKLFF.

V is TRBV4-1 and J is TRBJ2-3; possible D gene TRBD2, 5 bases. The V gene lost 4 bases and the J gene lost 10 bases, with 12 bases spanning the gap. Germline lookup yields CDR1 MGHRA and CDR2 YSYEKL. This CDR3 spans 12 amino acids. The CDR3 sequence is CASSLRAEAQYF. The CDR3 DNA is TGCGCCAGCAGCCTCAGAGCGGAGGCGCAGTATTTT.

V gene TRBV7-9 combines with J gene TRBJ2-1; 7 bases match TRBD1. V trimming: 4 bases; J trimming: 10 bases; junction bases outside the gene matches: 10. This CDR3 has 14 residues. Germline CDR1 is SEHNR and CDR2 is FQNEAQ (reference sequence). CDR3 nucleotides: TGTGCCAGCAGCTCCGAATACAGGGGCCACGAGCAGTTCTTC. Amino acids: CASSSEYRGHEQFF.

V and J are TRBV11-3 and TRBJ2-1, with D possibly matching TRBD1 (7 bases). This CDR3 contains 16 residues. V shed 3 bases and J shed 4 bases, with 16 bases lying between them. CDR1 SGHNT and CDR2 YENEEA come from the germline V gene. Here the CDR3 reads CASSLSGQGGYNEQFF. The CDR3 DNA is TGTGCCAGCAGCTTGAGTGGGCAGGGGGGATACAATGAGCAGTTCTTC. The full variable domain, rest sourced from reference TRBV11-3 and TRBJ2-1, is EAGVVQSPRYKIIEKKQPVAFWCNPISGHNTLYWYLQNLGQGPELLIRYENEEAVDDSQLPKDRFSAERLKGVDSTLKIQPAELGDSAVYLCASSLSGQGGYNEQFFGPGTRLTVL.

The rearrangement uses TRBV6-5 and TRBJ2-1; D is possibly TRBD1 (5 bases). V gave up 4 bases and J gave up 9 bases, with 13 bases separating them. The CDR3 totals 13 residues. The germline gives CDR1 MNHEY, CDR2 SVGAGI. DNA for the CDR3: TGTGCCAGCAGTTTGCGTGGGGCCGGTGAGCAGTTCTTC. The encoded protein is CASSLRGAGEQFF.

The chain has TRBV30 and TRBJ1-3; D unresolved. With 2 bases removed from V and 0 bases from J, the gap between germline ends came to 8 bases. The germline V gene has CDR1 GTSNPN and CDR2 SVGIG (reference sequence). This CDR3 has 14 amino acids. Here the CDR3 reads CAWSIRSSGNTIYF. The CDR3 DNA is TGTGCCTGGAGTATAAGGAGCTCTGGAAACACCATATATTTT.

The chain employs TRBV7-2 and TRBJ2-3, with D possibly matching TRBD1 (5 bases). The germline V gene encodes CDR1 SGHTA and CDR2 FQGNSA. The CDR3 contains 15 residues. V was shortened by 5 bases and J by 1 base, with 13 bases between the two germline ends. The CDR3 loop reads CASSAHRFGTDTQYF. In DNA, the CDR3 is TGTGCCAGCAGCGCCCACAGGTTTGGCACAGATACGCAGTATTTT.

CDR3 sequence reads: CASSTLSWAPVYGYTF. Written as DNA, the CDR3 is TGTGCCAGTAGTACGCTTTCCTGGGCCCCCGTCTATGGCTACACCTTC. The rearrangement joins TRBV19 to TRBJ1-2; D remains ambiguous. Trimming pared 4 bases from V and 4 bases from J, leaving 19 bases between. The CDR3 loop spans 16 amino acids. Germline-derived CDR1 and CDR2 are LNHDA and SQIVND (reference sequence).

The rearrangement joins TRBV5-4 to TRBJ1-4; 11 nucleotides match TRBD1. V shed 4 bases, J shed 7 bases, and the junction held 3 bases outside the gene matches. Germline assignment: CDR1 SGHNT and CDR2 YYREEE (reference sequence). This CDR3 comprises 14 residues. In DNA, the CDR3 is TGTGCCAGCAGCCCTGGGACAGGGGGTGAAAAACTGTTTTTT. Its translation: CASSPGTGGEKLFF.

The J gene is TRBJ1-5, the V gene TRBV19, with 7 bases that match TRBD1. This CDR3 has 17 residues. Looked up from germline, CDR1 is LNHDA and CDR2 is SQIVND (reference sequence). The J segment lost 0 bases and the V segment lost 6 bases, leaving 11 bases of the junction unmatched. In DNA form, the CDR3 reads TGTGCCAGTAGAGAGACAGGGATCCCCTATAGCAATCAGCCCCAGCATTTT. Translated: CASRETGIPYSNQPQHF.

CDR3 in amino acids: CASRSTGSYEQYF. CDR3 nucleotide sequence: TGTGCCAGCAGGTCGACAGGAAGCTACGAGCAGTACTTC. The chain recombines TRBV12-3 or TRBV12-4 with TRBJ2-7, with D maybe TRBD1 (6 bases). Trimming removed 6 bases from V and 3 bases from J, with 12 bases in between. This CDR3 has 13 amino acids.

This clone was counted a single time. The chain employs TRBV28 and TRBJ1-5; TRBD1 matches at 8 bases. V shed 5 bases and J 6 bases; nucleotides not matched to a gene: 9. CDR1 MDHEN and CDR2 SYDVKM come from the germline V gene. This CDR3 is built from 15 residues. CDR3: CASSPTGAGVQPQHF. DNA of the CDR3: TGTGCCAGCAGTCCGACAGGGGCGGGGGTTCAGCCCCAGCATTTT.

This chain uses TRBV10-3 with TRBJ1-5, with no clear D. This CDR3 is built from 13 residues. The V gene lost 7 bases and the J gene lost 4 bases, with 11 bases spanning the gap. Germline V CDR1 and CDR2: ENHRY, SYGVKD. The CDR3 here is CAINGLVNQPQHF. The CDR3 region has the DNA TGTGCCATCAACGGGTTGGTTAATCAGCCCCAGCATTTT.